Listed below are T cell receptor beta chains from one sample, sequenced in a study of T cells in Graves' hyperthyroidism and ophthalmopathy. TCRdb reprocessed the multiplex PCR reads via MiXCR and lists one record per CDR3 protein. This sample has hundreds of thousands of distinct CDR3 sequences, with roughly a quarter found just once. The sample consisted of blood. These receptors originate from a woman aged 25 to 45 with Graves' ophthalmopathy. Both conserved end residues are part of each CDR3. A D gene is named only where the DNA matches it firmly.

>.|TRBV20-1
CSAAPLEESYEQYF
>.|TRBV11-3
CASSLQGSLSGNTIYF
>TRBD1|TRBV7-2
CASSRQGANSPLHF
>.|TRBV19
CASSIRARGNYGYTF
>TRBD1|TRBV6-1
CASSETGAGELFF
>.|TRBV18
CASSPTQGRETQYF
>.|TRBV4-3
CASSQGTQGIGYGYTF
>.|TRBV10-3
CAIGDQPQETQYF
>.|TRBV25-1
CASSVGQGIHEQYF
>.|TRBV28
CASGQPQHF
>.|TRBV18
CASSITGEGSYEQYF
>.|TRBV14
CASRQSNRRNTEAFF
>.|TRBV7-9
CASSQGANGYTF
>TRBD2|TRBV20-1
CSASTSGQETQYF
>.|TRBV11-1
CASSYAGPRGPYEQYF
>.|TRBV7-2
CASSLVSSEDIQYF
>.|TRBV7-8
CASSLRQIETQYF
>TRBD2|TRBV30
CAWQQNGGAGETQYF
>TRBD2|TRBV11-2
CASSLVAGGTRTGELFF
>.|TRBV11-3
CASSSRDENTEAFF
>.|TRBV12-3/TRBV12-4
CASSLWSGAGGYTF
>TRBD1|TRBV9
CASSGRDRNTEAFF
>.|TRBV24-1
CATSVPVNTEAFF
>TRBD2|TRBV12-3/TRBV12-4
CASSLKRGYTGELFF
>.|TRBV12-3/TRBV12-4
CANQGEGGTEAFF
>TRBD1|TRBV20-1
CSNDRVNTEAFF
>TRBD1|TRBV28
CASSPPTGAPNYGYTF
>TRBD1|TRBV6-8
CASSYLDRGREAFF
>.|TRBV7-2
CASSLSGEGYEQYF
>.|TRBV12-3/TRBV12-4
CASSLMYSNQPQHF
>.|TRBV20-1
CSALGQSGGYEQYF
>.|TRBV6-1
CASSEVGGQYF
>.|TRBV6-2/TRBV6-3
CASSPKYREAFF
>.|TRBV19
CASSGKTQGSYEQYF
>TRBD1|TRBV6-2/TRBV6-3
CASSYTDRDNGYTF
>.|TRBV6-5
CASAATWNTEAFF
>TRBD2|TRBV6-1
CASTLPSGEPTDTQYF
>TRBD1|TRBV12-3/TRBV12-4
CASSLSGQHSNQPQHF
>.|TRBV6-5
CASSYSRGFGTEAFF
>.|TRBV28
CASSPRQRRETQYF
>.|TRBV27
CASSWGPQETQYF
>TRBD1|TRBV28
CASSSTGGLYSSNQPQHF
>.|TRBV5-5
CASSLAFGVETQYF
>.|TRBV11-2
CASSLARGDGYTF
>TRBD2|TRBV6-1
CASERRGGLSEQYF
>.|TRBV14
CASSPGYGNQPQHF
>TRBD1|TRBV20-1
CSARGQGSYGYTF
>TRBD1|TRBV28
CASSETGIGGNTEAFF